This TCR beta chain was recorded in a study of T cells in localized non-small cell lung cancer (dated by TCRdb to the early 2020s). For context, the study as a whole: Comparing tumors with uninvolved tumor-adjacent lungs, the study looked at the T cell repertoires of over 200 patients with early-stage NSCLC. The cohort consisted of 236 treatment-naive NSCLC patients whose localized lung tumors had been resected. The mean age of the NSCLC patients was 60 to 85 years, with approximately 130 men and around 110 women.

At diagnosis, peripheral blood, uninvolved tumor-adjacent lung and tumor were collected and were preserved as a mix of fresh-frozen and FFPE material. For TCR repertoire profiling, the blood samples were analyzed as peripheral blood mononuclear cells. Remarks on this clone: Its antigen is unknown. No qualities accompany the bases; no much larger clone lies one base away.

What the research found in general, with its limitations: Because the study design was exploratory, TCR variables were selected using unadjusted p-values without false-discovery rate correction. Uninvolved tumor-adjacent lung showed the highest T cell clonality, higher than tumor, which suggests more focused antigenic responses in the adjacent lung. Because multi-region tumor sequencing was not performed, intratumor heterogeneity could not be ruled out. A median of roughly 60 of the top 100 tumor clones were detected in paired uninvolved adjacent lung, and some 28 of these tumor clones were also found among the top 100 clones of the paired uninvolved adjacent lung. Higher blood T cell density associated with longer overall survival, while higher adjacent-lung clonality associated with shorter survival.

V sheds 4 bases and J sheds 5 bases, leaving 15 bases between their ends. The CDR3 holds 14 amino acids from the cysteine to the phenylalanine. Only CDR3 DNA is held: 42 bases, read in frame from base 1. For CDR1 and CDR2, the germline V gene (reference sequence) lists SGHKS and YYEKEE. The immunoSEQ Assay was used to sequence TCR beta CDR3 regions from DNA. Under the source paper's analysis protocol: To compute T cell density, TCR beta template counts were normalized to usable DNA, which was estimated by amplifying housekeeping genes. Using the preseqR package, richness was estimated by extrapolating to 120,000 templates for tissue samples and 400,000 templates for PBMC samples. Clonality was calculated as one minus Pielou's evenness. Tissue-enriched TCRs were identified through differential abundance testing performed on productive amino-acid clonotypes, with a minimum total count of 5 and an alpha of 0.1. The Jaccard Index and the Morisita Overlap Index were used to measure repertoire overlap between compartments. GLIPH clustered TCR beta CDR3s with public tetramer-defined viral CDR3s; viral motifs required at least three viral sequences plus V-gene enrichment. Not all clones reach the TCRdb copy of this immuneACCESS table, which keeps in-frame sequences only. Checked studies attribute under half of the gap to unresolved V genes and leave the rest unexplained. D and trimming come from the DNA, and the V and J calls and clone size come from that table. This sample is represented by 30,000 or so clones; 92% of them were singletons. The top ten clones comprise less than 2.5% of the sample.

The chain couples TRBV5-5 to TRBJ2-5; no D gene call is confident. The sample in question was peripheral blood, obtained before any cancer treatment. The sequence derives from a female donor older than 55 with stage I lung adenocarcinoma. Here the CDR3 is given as CASSPGSAGETQYF. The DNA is TGTGCCAGCAGCCCTGGGTCCGCCGGGGAGACCCAGTACTTC.